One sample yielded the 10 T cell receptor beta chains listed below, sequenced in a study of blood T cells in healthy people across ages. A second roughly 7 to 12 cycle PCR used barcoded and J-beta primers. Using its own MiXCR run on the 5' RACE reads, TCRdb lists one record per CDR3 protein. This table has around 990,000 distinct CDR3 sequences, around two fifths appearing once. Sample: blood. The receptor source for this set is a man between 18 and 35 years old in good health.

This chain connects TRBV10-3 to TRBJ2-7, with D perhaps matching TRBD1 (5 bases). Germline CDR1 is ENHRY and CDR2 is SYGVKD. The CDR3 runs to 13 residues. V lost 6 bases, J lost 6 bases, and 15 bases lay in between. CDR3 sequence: CAISLDQGFEQYF. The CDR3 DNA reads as TGTGCCATCAGCTTAGATCAGGGCTTCGAGCAGTACTTC.

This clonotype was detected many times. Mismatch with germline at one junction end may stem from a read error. CDR3 coding DNA: TGTGCCAGCAGCTTCCAGGGGGGAGAGACCCAGTACTTC. Encoded protein: CASSFQGGETQYF. The V call is TRBV5-1, the J call TRBJ2-5; possible D gene TRBD1, 7 bases. CDR1 is SGHRS, CDR2 YFSETQ, per germline. CDR3 length: 13 residues. Full variable domain (remainder filled in from reference TRBV5-1 and TRBJ2-5): KAGVTQTPRYLIKTRGQQVTLSCSPISGHRSVSWYQQTPGQGLQFLFEYFSETQRNKGNFPGRFSGRQFSNSRSEMNVSTLELGDSALYLCASSFQGGETQYFGPGTRLLVL.

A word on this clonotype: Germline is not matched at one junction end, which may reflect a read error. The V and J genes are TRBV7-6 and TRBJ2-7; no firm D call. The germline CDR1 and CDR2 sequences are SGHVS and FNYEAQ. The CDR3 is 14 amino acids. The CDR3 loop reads CASSLTSISNEQYF. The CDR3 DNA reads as TGTGCCAGCAGCTTAACTTCTATCTCCAACGAGCAGTACTTC.

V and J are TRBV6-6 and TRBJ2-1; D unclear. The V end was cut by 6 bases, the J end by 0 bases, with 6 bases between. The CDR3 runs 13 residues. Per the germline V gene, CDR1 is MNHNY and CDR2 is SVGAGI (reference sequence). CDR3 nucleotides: TGTGCCAGCAGACCGCCCTCCTACAATGAGCAGTTCTTC. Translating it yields CASRPPSYNEQFF.

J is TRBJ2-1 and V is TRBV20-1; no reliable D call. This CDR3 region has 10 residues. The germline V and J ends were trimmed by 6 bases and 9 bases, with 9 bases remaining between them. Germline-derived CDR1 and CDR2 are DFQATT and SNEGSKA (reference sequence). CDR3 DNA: TGCAGTGCCCGCGGTGGTGAGCAGTTCTTC. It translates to CSARGGEQFF.

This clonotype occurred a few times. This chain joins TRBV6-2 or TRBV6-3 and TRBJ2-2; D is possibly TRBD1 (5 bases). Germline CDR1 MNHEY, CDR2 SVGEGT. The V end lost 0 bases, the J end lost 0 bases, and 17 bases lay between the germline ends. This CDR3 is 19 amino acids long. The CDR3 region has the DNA TGTGCCAGCAGTTACTCCTCCTATCTAGGGGAAACGAACACCGGGGAGCTGTTTTTT. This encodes CASSYSSYLGETNTGELFF.

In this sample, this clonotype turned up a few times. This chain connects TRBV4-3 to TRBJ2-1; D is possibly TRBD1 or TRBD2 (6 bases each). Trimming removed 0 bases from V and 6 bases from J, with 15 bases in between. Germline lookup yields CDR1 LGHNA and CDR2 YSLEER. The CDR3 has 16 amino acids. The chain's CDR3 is CASSQDPGASVNEQFF. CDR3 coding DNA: TGCGCCAGCAGCCAAGACCCGGGGGCCTCCGTCAATGAGCAGTTCTTC.

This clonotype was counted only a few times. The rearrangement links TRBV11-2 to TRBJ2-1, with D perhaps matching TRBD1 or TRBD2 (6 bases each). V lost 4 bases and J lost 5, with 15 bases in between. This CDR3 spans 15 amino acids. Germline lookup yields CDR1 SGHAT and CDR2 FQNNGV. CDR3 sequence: CASSSLQGRHNEQFF. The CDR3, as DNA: TGTGCCAGCAGCTCCCTCCAGGGGAGGCACAATGAGCAGTTCTTC.

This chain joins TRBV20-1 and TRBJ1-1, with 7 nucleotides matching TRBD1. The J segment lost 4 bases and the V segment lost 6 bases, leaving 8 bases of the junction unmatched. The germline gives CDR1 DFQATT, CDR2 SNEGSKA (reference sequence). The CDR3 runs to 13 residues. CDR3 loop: CSAQGGRGTEAFF. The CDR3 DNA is TGCAGTGCCCAGGGGGGCCGGGGCACTGAAGCTTTCTTT.

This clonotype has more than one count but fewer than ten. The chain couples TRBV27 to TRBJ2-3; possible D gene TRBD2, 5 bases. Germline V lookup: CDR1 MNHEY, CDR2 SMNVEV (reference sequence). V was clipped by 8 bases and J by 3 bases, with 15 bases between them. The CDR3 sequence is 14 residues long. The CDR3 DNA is TGTGCCAGCGCCGGGGAGTTTGGGACAGATACGCAGTATTTT. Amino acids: CASAGEFGTDTQYF.